Listed below are T cell receptor beta chains from one sample, sequenced in a study of blood T cell repertoires in COVID-19. The protocol was immunoSEQ multiplex PCR, while the TCRdb copy is restricted to in-frame clones and leaves out a portion. The sample records hundreds of thousands of clones, 85% being singletons. The sequenced sample consisted of peripheral blood. These receptors were taken from a woman aged 18-29 years with acute or convalescent COVID-19. Each CDR3 is given with its conserved first and last residue. D genes are given only for firm matches. Clone sizes are given selectively: once, few, many, or a class where the clone is expanded.

v_call,j_call,d_call,clone_size,cdr3_nt,cdr3_aa
TRBV27,TRBJ2-7,TRBD1,NA,TGTGCCAGCAGTTTATCTGGACAGGCCTACGAGCAGTACTTC,CASSLSGQAYEQYF
TRBV29-1,TRBJ1-1,NA,NA,TGCAGCGTTGGCGGGGATTATTCTGAAGCTTTCTTT,CSVGGDYSEAFF
TRBV27,TRBJ1-5,NA,NA,TGTGCCAGCGGAAGGCAAGGGGTCAATCAGCCCCAGCATTTT,CASGRQGVNQPQHF
TRBV6-1,TRBJ2-3,TRBD2,NA,TGTGCCAGCAGTGAAGGGCTAGCGGGAGGTACAAACACAGATACGCAGTATTTT,CASSEGLAGGTNTDTQYF
TRBV6-5,TRBJ1-4,TRBD1,NA,TGTGCCAGCAGGGGGACAGGAGCTGCTGAAAAACTGTTTTTT,CASRGTGAAEKLFF
TRBV18,TRBJ1-1,NA,NA,TGTGCCAGCCTTGCCGGGACAAGTGAAGCTTTCTTT,CASLAGTSEAFF
TRBV27,TRBJ2-7,NA,NA,TGTGCCAGCAGATCAGGGGCTGAAAACGAGCAGTACTTC,CASRSGAENEQYF
TRBV6-2/TRBV6-3,TRBJ2-1,NA,NA,TGTGCCAGCAGTTACTCGGGATGGGGGGACAATGAGCAGTTCTTC,CASSYSGWGDNEQFF
TRBV21-1,TRBJ2-7,NA,NA,TGTGCCAGCAGCAAAAGCGGCAGGGGAGACGAGCAGTACTTC,CASSKSGRGDEQYF
TRBV29-1,TRBJ1-4,TRBD1,many,TGCAGCGCTACTCGGACAGGGGAAACTAATGAAAAACTGTTTTTT,CSATRTGETNEKLFF
TRBV5-1,TRBJ1-1,NA,NA,TGCGCCAGCAGCCCCGGTTTGGCCGGAGGAGAGAGTGAAGCTTTCTTT,CASSPGLAGGESEAFF
TRBV2,TRBJ1-2,TRBD1,few,TGTGCCAGCACGAACCGGGACAGGGGGGTTCATGGCTACACCTTC,CASTNRDRGVHGYTF
TRBV15,TRBJ1-1,NA,NA,TGTGCCACCAGCAGAGATAGACATAGGGGCACTGAAGCTTTCTTT,CATSRDRHRGTEAFF
TRBV4-1,TRBJ1-5,NA,NA,TGCGCCAGCAGCCCTACTAGACAGGAACTAAATCAGCCCCAGCATTTT,CASSPTRQELNQPQHF
TRBV6-1,TRBJ1-2,TRBD1,NA,TGTGCCAGCAGTGAATTCACAGGGGATAAAGGCTACACCTTC,CASSEFTGDKGYTF
TRBV19,TRBJ1-5,TRBD1,NA,TGTGCCAGTAGTATACAGGGGGGTAGCAATCAGCCCCAGCATTTT,CASSIQGGSNQPQHF
TRBV9,TRBJ1-2,TRBD1,NA,TGTGCCAGCACCGTAGGGACAGTTCCATTTTTCAGCTATGGCTACACCTTC,CASTVGTVPFFSYGYTF
TRBV6-2/TRBV6-3,TRBJ2-1,NA,NA,TGTGCCAGCAGTTTTAGCCCACCCTCCTACAATGAGCAGTTCTTC,CASSFSPPSYNEQFF
TRBV19,TRBJ1-2,NA,once,TGTGCCAGTAGTTACAGGGTTATGGACTATGGCTACACCTTC,CASSYRVMDYGYTF
TRBV19,TRBJ2-1,TRBD2,NA,TGTGCCAGCTCTCTGACTAGCGGAAGATACAATGAGCAGTTCTTC,CASSLTSGRYNEQFF
TRBV5-8,TRBJ2-5,TRBD2,NA,TGTGCCAGCAGCTTGGGGGTGAGGACTAGCGGGAGAAAGACCCAGTACTTC,CASSLGVRTSGRKTQYF
TRBV10-2,TRBJ1-1,TRBD1,NA,TGCGCCAGCAGCGATCCGGGACAGAAGAACACTGAAGCTTTCTTT,CASSDPGQKNTEAFF
TRBV4-2,TRBJ2-7,TRBD2,NA,TGTGCCAGCAGCCTTAGCGGGAGTCCCGACTACGAGCAGTACTTC,CASSLSGSPDYEQYF
TRBV18,TRBJ1-4,TRBD1,few,TGTGCCAGCTCACCCTCGGGACAGCGGAATGAAAAACTGTTTTTT,CASSPSGQRNEKLFF
TRBV11-3,TRBJ2-3,NA,NA,TGTGCCAGCAGCCCCAGGGGTTCAGATACGCAGTATTTT,CASSPRGSDTQYF
TRBV27,TRBJ1-3,NA,NA,TGTGCCACCGGGTCTCTTTCTGGAAACACCATATATTTT,CATGSLSGNTIYF
TRBV7-3,TRBJ1-2,TRBD1,NA,TGTGCCAGCAGCTTAGATGGGGGACAGGGGTATGGCTACACCTTC,CASSLDGGQGYGYTF
TRBV2,TRBJ2-1,NA,few,TGTGCCAGCAGTGACAGGGATGGCAATGAGCAGTTCTTC,CASSDRDGNEQFF
TRBV19,TRBJ2-3,NA,NA,TGTGCCAGTAGTCCGACAGGTGCTCTCAGCACAGATACGCAGTATTTT,CASSPTGALSTDTQYF
TRBV10-3,TRBJ2-7,TRBD2,NA,TGTGCCATCAGTGAGTCCAGCGGGGGAGCCTACGAGCAGTACTTC,CAISESSGGAYEQYF
TRBV30,TRBJ1-3,NA,NA,TGTGCCTGGACCAGCTCAGGGCTTTTATCCGGAAACACCATATATTTT,CAWTSSGLLSGNTIYF